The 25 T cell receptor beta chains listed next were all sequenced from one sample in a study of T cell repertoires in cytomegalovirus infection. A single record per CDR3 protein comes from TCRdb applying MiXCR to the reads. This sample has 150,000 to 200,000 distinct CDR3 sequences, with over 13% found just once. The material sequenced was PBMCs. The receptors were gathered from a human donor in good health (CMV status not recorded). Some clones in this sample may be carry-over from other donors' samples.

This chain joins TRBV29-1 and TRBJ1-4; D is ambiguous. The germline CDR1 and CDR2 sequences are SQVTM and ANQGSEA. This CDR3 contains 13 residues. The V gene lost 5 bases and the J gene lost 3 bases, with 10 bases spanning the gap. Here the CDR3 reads CSVCRSANEKLFF. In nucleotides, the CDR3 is TGCAGCGTTTGTAGGAGCGCTAATGAAAAACTGTTTTTT.

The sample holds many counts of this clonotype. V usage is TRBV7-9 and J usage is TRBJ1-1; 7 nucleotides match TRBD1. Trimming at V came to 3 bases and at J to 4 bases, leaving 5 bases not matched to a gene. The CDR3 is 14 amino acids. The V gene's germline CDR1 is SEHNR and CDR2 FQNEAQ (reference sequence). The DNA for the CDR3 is TGTGCCAGCAGCTTCCCAGGGGGGTCCACTGAAGCTTTCTTT. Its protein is CASSFPGGSTEAFF.

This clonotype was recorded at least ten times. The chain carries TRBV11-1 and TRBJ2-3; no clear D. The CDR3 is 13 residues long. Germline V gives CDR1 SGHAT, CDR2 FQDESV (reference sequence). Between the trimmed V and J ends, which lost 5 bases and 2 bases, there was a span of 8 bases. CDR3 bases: TGTGCCAGCAGCCCCCTTAACACAGATACGCAGTATTTT. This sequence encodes CASSPLNTDTQYF.

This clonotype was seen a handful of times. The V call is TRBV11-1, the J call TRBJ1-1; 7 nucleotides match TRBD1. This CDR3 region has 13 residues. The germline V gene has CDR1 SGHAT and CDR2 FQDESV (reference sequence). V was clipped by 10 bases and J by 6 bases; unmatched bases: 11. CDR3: CATTGQPRAEAFF. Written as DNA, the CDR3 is TGTGCCACCACGGGACAGCCCCGTGCTGAAGCTTTCTTT.

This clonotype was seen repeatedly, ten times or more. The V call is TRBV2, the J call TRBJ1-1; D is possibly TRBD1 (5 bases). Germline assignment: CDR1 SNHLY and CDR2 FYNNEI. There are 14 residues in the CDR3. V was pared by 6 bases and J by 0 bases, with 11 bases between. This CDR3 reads CASSSGTVNTEAFF. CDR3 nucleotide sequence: TGTGCCAGCAGCTCAGGGACGGTGAACACTGAAGCTTTCTTT.

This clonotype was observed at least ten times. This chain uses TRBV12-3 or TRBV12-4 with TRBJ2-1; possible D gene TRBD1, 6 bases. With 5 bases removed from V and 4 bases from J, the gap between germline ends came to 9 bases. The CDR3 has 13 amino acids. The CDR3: CASSETGYNEQFF. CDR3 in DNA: TGTGCCAGCAGTGAGACAGGTTACAATGAGCAGTTCTTC.

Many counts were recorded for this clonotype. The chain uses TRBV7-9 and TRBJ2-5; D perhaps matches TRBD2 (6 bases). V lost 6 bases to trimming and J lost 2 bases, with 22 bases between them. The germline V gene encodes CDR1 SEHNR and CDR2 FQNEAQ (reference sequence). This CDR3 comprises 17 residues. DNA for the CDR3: TGTGCCAGCAGGCCCCCACGGGGGACGGTTCCTCAAGAGACCCAGTACTTC. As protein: CASRPPRGTVPQETQYF.

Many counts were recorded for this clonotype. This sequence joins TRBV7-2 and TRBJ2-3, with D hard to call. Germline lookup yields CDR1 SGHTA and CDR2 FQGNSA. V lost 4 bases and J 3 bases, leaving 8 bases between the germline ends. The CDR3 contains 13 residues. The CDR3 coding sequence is TGTGCCAGCAGCTCCGGCTTTACAGATACGCAGTATTTT. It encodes CASSSGFTDTQYF.

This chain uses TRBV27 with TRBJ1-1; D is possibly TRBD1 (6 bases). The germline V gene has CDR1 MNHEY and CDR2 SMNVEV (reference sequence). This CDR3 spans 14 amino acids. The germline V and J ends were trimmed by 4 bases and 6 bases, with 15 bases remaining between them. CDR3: CASSSLTGNPEAFF. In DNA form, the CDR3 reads TGTGCCAGCAGTTCCCTTACAGGGAATCCTGAAGCTTTCTTT.

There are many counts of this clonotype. CDR3 in DNA: TGTGCCAGCAGGCCGGGACAGATCTCCTACGAGCAGTACTTC. It is translated as CASRPGQISYEQYF. The chain recombines TRBV7-2 with TRBJ2-7, with 7 bases that match TRBD1. J was trimmed by 0 bases and V by 6 bases; bases with no gene match: 5. Germline V gene sequence: CDR1 SGHTA, CDR2 FQGNSA. The CDR3 consists of 14 residues.

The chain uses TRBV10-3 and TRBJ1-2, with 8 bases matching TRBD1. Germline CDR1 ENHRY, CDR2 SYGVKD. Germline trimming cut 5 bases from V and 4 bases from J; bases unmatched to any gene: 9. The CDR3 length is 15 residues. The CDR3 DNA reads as TGTGCCATCAGTTCCGGACAGGGCCCTTCCTATGGCTACACCTTC. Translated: CAISSGQGPSYGYTF.

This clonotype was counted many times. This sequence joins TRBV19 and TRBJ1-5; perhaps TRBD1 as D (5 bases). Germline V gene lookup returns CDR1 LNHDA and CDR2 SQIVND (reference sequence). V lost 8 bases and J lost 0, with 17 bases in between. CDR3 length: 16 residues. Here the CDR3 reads CASGAIQLHSNQPQHF. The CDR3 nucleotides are TGTGCCAGTGGGGCAATACAGCTCCATAGCAATCAGCCCCAGCATTTT. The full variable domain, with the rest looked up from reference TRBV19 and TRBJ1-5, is DGGITQSPKYLFRKEGQNVTLSCEQNLNHDAMYWYRQDPGQGLRLIYYSQIVNDFQKGDIAEGYSVSREKKESFPLTVTSAQKNPTAFYLCASGAIQLHSNQPQHFGDGTRLSIL.

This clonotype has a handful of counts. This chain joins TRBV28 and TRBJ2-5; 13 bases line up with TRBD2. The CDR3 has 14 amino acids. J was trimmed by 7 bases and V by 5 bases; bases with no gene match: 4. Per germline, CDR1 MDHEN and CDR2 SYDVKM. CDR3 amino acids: CASSRLAGGRTQYF. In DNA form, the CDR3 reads TGTGCCAGCAGTCGACTAGCGGGGGGTAGGACCCAGTACTTC.

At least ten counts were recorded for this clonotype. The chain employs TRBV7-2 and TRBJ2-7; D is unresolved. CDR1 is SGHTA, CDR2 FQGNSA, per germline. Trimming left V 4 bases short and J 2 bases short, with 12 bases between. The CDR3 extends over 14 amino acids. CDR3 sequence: CASSSGVQPYEQYF. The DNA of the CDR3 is TGTGCCAGCAGCTCAGGCGTCCAGCCCTACGAGCAGTACTTC.

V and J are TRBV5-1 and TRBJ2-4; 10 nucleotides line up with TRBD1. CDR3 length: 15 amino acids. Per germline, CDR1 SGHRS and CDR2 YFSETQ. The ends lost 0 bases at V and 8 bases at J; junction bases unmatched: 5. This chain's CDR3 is CASSLGQGARYIQYF. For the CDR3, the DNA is TGCGCCAGCAGCTTGGGACAGGGGGCTAGGTACATTCAGTACTTC.

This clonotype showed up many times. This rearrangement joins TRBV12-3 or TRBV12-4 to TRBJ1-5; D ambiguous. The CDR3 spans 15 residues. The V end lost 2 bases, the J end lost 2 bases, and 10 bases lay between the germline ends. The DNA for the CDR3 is TGTGCCAGCAGTTTAACCGCGAGCGGCAATCAGCCCCAGCATTTT. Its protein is CASSLTASGNQPQHF.

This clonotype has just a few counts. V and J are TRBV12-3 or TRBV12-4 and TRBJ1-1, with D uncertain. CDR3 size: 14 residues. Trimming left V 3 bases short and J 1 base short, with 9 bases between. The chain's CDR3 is CASSFGPTNTEAFF. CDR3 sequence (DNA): TGTGCCAGCAGTTTCGGACCGACGAACACTGAAGCTTTCTTT.

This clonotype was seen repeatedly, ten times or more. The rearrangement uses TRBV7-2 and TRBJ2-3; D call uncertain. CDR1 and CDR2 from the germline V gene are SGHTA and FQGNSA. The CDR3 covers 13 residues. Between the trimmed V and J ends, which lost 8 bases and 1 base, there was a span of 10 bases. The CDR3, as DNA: TGTGCCAGCGCACCCAGCCGCACAGATACGCAGTATTTT. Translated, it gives CASAPSRTDTQYF.

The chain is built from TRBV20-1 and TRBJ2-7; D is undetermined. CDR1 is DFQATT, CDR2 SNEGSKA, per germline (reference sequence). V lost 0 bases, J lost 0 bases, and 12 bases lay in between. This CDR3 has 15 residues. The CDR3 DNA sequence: TGCAGTGCTAGAGATCTCCGGTTTAGCTCCTACGAGCAGTACTTC. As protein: CSARDLRFSSYEQYF.

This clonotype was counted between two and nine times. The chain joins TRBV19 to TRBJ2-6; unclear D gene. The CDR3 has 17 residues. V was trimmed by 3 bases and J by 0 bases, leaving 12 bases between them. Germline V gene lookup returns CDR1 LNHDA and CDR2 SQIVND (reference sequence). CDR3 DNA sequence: TGTGCCAGTAGTATTAGGGTGAGAAGCTCTGGGGCCAACGTCCTGACTTTC. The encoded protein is CASSIRVRSSGANVLTF.

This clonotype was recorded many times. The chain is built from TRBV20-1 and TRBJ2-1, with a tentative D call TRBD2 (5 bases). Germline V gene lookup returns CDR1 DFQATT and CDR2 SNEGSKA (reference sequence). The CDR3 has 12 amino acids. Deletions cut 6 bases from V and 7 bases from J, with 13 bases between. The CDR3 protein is CSAPRGPNEQFF. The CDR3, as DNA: TGCAGTGCCCCCCGAGGGCCTAATGAGCAGTTCTTC.

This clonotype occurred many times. In DNA form, the CDR3 reads TGTGCCAGCAGCTTAAATTTCGTCACAGGGACGAACACTGAAGCTTTCTTT. This sequence encodes CASSLNFVTGTNTEAFF. V is TRBV11-2 and J is TRBJ1-1; D perhaps matches TRBD1 (6 bases). Trimming removed 2 bases from V and 1 base from J, with 17 bases in between. The CDR3 runs to 17 residues. The germline CDR1 and CDR2 sequences are SGHAT and FQNNGV.

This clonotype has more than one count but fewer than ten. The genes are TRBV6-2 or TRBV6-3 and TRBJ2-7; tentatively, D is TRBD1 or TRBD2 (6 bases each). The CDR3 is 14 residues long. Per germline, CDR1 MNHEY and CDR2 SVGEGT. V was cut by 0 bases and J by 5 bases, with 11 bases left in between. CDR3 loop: CASSYSMGGNEQYF. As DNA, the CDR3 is TGTGCCAGCAGTTACTCGATGGGGGGCAACGAGCAGTACTTC.

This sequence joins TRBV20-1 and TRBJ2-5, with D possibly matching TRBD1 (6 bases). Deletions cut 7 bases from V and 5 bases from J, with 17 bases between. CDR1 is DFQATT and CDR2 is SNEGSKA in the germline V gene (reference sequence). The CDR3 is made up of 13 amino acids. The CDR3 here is CSVKGELRETQYF. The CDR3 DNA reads TGCAGTGTCAAGGGGGAACTAAGGGAGACCCAGTACTTC.

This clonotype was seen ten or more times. The CDR3 DNA sequence: TGTGCCAGCAGTTACCCTAGGGTCGGTCCTGACACTGAAGCTTTCTTT. Protein sequence: CASSYPRVGPDTEAFF. The rearrangement joins TRBV6-2 or TRBV6-3 to TRBJ1-1; no firm D call. CDR1 and CDR2 (germline): MNHEY, SVGEGT. V was shortened by 2 bases and J by 3 bases, with 16 bases between the two germline ends. The CDR3 runs 16 residues.